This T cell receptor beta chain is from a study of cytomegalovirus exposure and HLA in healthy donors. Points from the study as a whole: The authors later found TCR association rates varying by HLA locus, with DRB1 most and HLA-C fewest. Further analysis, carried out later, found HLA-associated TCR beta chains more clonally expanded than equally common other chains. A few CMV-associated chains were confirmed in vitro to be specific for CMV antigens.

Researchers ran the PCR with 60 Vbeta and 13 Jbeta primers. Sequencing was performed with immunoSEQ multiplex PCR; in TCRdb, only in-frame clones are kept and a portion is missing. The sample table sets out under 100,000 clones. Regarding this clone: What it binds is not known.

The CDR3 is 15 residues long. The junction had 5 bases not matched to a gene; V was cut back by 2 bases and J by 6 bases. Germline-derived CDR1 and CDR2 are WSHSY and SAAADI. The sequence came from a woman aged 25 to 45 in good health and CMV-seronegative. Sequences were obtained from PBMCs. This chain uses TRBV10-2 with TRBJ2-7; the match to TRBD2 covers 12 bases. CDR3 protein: CASSETSGGLGEQYF. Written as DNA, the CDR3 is TGCGCCAGCAGTGAGACTAGCGGGGGGCTTGGCGAGCAGTACTTC.